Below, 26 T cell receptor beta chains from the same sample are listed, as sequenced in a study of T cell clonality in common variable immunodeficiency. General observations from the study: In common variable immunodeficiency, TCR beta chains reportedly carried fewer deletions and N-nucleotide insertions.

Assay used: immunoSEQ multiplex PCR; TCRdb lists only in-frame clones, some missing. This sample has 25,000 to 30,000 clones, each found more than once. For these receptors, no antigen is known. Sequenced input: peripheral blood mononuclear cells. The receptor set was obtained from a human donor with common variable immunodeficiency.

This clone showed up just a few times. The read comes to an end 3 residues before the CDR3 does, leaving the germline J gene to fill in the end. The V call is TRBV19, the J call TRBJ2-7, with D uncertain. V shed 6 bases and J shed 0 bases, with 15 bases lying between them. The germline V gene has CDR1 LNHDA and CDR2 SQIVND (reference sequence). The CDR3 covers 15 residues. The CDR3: CASSNQVTSSYEQYF. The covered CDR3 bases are TGTGCCAGTAGCAATCAGGTGACGAGCTCCTACGAG.

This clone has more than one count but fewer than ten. The CDR3 here is CASSYGRPGQGYEQYF. The sequenced part of the CDR3 DNA is TGTGCCAGCAGCTACGGCCGACCGGGACAGGGCTACGAG. The V and J genes are TRBV14 and TRBJ2-7; TRBD1 matches 9 bases. The read ends 3 residues early relative to the CDR3; the germline J gene fills the gap. CDR3 length: 16 residues. The ends lost 5 bases at V and 3 bases at J; junction bases unmatched: 11. CDR1 and CDR2 (germline): SGHDN, FVKESK.

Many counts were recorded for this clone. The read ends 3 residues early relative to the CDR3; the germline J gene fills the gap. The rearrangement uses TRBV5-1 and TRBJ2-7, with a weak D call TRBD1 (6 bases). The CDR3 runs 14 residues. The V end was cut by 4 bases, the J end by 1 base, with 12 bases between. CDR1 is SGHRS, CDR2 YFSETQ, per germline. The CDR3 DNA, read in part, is TGCGCCAGCAGCCCCCAACAGGGTTCCTACGAG. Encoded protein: CASSPQQGSYE. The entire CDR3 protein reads CASSPQQGSYEQYF.

CDR3 bases read: TGTGCCAGTAGTATTATCCCCCTGCGAGGC. It translates to CASSIIPLRG. The whole CDR3 sequence reads CASSIIPLRGYTF. This chain connects TRBV19 to TRBJ1-2, with D uncertain. Read coverage stops 3 residues before the CDR3 terminus; the germline J gene supplies the remainder. Germline CDR1 is LNHDA and CDR2 is SQIVND (reference sequence). The CDR3 loop spans 13 amino acids.

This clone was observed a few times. CDR3 amino acids: CSVEDMLDEKLFF. The CDR3 bases that were read are TGCAGCGTTGAAGATATGCTAGATGAAAAA. J is TRBJ1-4 and V is TRBV29-1; no clear D gene. The read terminates 3 residues before the CDR3 end, so the remaining end is supplied by the germline J gene. V was pared by 0 bases and J by 6 bases, with 8 bases between. Per the germline V gene, CDR1 is SQVTM and CDR2 is ANQGSEA. The length of the CDR3 is 13 residues.

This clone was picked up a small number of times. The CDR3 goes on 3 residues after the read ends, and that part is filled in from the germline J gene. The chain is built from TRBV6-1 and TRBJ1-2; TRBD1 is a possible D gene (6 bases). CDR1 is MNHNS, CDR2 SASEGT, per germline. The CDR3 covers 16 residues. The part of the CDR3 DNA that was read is TGTGCCAGCAGTGAAAAGGTCAGGGGATCCGGAGGGGTC. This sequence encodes CASSEKVRGSGGV. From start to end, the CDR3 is CASSEKVRGSGGVYTF.

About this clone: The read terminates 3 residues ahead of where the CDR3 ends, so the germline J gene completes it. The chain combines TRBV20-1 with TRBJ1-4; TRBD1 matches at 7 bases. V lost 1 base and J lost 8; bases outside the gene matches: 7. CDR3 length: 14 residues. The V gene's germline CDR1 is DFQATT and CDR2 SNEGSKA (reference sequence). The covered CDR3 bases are TGCAGTGCTAGAGGGACAGGTTATGGAGAAAAA. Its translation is CSARGTGYGEK. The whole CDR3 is CSARGTGYGEKLFF.

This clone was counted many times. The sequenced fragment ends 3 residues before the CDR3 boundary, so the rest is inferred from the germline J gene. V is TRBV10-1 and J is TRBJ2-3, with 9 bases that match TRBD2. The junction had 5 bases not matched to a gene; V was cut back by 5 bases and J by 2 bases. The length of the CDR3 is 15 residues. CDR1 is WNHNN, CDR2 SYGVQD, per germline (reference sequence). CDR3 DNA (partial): TGCGCCAGCAGTCCGGGACTAGCTGACACAGATACG. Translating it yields CASSPGLADTDT. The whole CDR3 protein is CASSPGLADTDTQYF.

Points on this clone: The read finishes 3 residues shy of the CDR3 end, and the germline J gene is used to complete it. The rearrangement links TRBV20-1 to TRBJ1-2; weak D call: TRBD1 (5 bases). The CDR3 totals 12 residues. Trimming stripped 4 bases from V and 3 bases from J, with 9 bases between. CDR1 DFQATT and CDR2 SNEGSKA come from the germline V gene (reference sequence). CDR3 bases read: TGCAGTGCTAACCGGGGGGACTATGGC. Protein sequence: CSANRGDYG. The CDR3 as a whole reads CSANRGDYGYTF.

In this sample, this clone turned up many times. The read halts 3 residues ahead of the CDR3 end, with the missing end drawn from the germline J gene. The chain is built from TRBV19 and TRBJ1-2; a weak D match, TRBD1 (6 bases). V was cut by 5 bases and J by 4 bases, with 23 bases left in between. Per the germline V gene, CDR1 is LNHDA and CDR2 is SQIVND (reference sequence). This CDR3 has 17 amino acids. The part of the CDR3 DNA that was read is TGTGCCAGTAGTCCACGGCCCCGGCAGGGGACCCTCTATGGC. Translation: CASSPRPRQGTLYG. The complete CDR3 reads CASSPRPRQGTLYGYTF.

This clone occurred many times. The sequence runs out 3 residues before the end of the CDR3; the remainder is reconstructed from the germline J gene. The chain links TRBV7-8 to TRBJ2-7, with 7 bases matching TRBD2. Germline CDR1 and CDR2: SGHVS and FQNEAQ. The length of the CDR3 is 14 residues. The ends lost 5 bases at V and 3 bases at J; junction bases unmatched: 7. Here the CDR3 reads CASSPPREFYEQYF. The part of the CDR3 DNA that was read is TGTGCCAGCAGCCCTCCGCGGGAGTTCTACGAG.

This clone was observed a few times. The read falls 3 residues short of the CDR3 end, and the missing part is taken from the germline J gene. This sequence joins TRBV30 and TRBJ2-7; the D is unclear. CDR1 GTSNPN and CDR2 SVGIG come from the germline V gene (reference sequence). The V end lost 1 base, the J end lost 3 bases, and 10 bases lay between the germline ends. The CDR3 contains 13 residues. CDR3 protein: CAWSGSNSYEQYF. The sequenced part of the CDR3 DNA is TGTGCCTGGAGTGGATCCAACAGCTACGAG.

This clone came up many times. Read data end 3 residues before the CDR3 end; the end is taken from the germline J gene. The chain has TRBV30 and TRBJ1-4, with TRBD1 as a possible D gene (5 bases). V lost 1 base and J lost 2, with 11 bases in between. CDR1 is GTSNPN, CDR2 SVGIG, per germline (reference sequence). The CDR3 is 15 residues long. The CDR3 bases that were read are TGTGCCTGGAGTGGACAGCGTTCGACTAATGAAAAA. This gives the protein CAWSGQRSTNEK. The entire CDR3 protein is CAWSGQRSTNEKLFF. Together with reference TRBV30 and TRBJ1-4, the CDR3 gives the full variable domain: SQTIHQWPATLVQPVGSPLSLECTVEGTSNPNLYWYRQAAGRGLQLLFYSVGIGQISSEVPQNLSASRPQDRQFILSSKKLLLSDSGFYLCAWSGQRSTNEKLFFGSGTQLSVL.

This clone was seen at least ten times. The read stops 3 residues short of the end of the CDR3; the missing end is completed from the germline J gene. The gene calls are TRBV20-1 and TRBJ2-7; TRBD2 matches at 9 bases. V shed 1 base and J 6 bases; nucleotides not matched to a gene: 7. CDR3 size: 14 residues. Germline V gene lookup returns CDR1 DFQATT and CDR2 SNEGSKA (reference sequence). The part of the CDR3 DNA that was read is TGCAGTGCTAGAGTGATAGCGGGAGTTTCCGAG. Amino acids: CSARVIAGVSE. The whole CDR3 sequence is CSARVIAGVSEQYF.

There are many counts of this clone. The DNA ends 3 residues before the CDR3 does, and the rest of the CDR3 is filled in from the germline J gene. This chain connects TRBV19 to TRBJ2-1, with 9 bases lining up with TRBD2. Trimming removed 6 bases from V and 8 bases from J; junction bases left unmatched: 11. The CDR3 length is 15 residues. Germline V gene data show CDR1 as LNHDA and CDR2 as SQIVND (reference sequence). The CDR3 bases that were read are TGTGCCAGTAGGTTAGCGGGAGTGGGGAGGGATGAG. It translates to CASRLAGVGRDE. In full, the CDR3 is CASRLAGVGRDEQFF.

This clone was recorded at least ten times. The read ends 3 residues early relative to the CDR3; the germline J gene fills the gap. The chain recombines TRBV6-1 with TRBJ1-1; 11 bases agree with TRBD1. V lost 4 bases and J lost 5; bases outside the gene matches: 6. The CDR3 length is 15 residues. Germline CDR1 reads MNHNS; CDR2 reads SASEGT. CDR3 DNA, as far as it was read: TGTGCCAGCAGTGCCCGGGACAGGGGGGAAACTGAA. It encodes CASSARDRGETE. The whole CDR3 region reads CASSARDRGETEAFF.

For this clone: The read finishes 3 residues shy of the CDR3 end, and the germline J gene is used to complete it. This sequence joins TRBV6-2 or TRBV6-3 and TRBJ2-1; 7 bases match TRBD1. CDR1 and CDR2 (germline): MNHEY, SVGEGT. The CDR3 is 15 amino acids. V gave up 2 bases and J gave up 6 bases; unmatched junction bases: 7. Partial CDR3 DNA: TGTGCCAGCAGTTACGTGGGACAGAAGTTCAATGAG. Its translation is CASSYVGQKFNE. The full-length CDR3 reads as CASSYVGQKFNEQFF.

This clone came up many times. The CDR3 bases that were read are TGTGCCAGCAGCTCAAGGGACATCCGCACCGGGGAG. Translating it yields CASSSRDIRTGE. The entire CDR3 sequence reads CASSSRDIRTGELFF. V gene TRBV11-2 combines with J gene TRBJ2-2; possible D gene TRBD1, 6 bases. Read data end 3 residues before the CDR3 end; the end is taken from the germline J gene. Germline CDR1 SGHAT, CDR2 FQNNGV. This CDR3 is 15 amino acids long. Trimming stripped 4 bases from V and 4 bases from J, with 13 bases between.

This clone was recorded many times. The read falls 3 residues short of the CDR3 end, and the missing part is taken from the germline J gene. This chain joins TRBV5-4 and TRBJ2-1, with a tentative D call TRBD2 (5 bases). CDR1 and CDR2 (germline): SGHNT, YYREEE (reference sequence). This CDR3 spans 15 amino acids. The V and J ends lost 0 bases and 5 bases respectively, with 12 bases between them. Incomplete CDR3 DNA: TGTGCCAGCAGCTTGGGAAAGGGCGGGCACAATGAG. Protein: CASSLGKGGHNE. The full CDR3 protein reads CASSLGKGGHNEQFF.

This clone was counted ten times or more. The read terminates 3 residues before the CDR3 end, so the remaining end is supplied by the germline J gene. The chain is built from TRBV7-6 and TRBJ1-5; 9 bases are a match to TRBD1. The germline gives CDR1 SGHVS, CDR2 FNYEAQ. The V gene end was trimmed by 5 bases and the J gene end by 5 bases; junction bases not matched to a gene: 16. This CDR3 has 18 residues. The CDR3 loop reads CASSPSLGQGFKDQPQHF. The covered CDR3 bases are TGTGCCAGCAGCCCGTCGCTGGGACAGGGTTTTAAGGATCAGCCC.

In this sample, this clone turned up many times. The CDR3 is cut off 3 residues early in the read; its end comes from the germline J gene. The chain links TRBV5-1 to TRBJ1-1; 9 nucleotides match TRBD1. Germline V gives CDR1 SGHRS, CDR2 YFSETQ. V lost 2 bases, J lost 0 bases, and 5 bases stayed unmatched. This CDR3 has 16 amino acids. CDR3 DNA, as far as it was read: TGCGCCAGCAGCTTTACAGGGGGCGGGTTGAACACTGAA. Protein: CASSFTGGGLNTE. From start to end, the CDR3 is CASSFTGGGLNTEAFF. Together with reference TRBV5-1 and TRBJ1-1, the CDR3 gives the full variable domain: KAGVTQTPRYLIKTRGQQVTLSCSPISGHRSVSWYQQTPGQGLQFLFEYFSETQRNKGNFPGRFSGRQFSNSRSEMNVSTLELGDSALYLCASSFTGGGLNTEAFFGQGTRLTVV.

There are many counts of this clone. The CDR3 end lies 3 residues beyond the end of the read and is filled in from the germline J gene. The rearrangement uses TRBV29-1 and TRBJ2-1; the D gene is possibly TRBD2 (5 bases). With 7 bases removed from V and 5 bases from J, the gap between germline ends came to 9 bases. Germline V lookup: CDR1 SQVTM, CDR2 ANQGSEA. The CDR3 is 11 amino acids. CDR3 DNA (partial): TGCAGCGGAGACTACCACAATGAG. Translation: CSGDYHNE. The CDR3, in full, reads CSGDYHNEQFF.

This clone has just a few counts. This CDR3 reads CSAIGQNFYEQYF. The CDR3 DNA, read in part, is TGCAGTGCTATTGGACAGAATTTCTACGAG. The chain couples TRBV20-1 to TRBJ2-7; D is possibly TRBD1 (6 bases). Read data end 3 residues before the CDR3 end; the end is taken from the germline J gene. This CDR3 spans 13 amino acids. The V end lost 4 bases, the J end lost 3 bases, and 13 bases lay between the germline ends. Germline-derived CDR1 and CDR2 are DFQATT and SNEGSKA (reference sequence).

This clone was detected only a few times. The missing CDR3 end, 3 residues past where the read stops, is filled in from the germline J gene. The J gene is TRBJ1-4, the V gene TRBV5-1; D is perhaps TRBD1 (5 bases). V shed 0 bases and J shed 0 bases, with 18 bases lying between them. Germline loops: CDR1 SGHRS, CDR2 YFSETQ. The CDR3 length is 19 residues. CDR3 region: CASSLEVLRTPATNEKLFF. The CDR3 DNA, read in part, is TGCGCCAGCAGCTTGGAGGTTTTGCGGACACCGGCAACTAATGAAAAA.

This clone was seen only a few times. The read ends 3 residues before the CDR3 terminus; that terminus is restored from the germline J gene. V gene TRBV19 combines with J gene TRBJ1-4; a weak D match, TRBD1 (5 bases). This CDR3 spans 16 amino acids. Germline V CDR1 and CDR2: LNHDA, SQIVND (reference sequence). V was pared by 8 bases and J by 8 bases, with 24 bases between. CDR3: CASYDPWGEGEEKLFF. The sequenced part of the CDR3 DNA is TGTGCCAGTTATGATCCTTGGGGGGAAGGAGAGGAAAAA.

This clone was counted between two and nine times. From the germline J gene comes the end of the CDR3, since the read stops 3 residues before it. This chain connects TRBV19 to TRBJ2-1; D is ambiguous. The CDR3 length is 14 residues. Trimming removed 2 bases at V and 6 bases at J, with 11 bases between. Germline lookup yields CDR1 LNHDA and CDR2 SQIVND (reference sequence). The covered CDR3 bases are TGTGCCAGTAGTATAAAAGGGTTGGTCAATGAG. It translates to CASSIKGLVNE. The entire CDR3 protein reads CASSIKGLVNEQFF.